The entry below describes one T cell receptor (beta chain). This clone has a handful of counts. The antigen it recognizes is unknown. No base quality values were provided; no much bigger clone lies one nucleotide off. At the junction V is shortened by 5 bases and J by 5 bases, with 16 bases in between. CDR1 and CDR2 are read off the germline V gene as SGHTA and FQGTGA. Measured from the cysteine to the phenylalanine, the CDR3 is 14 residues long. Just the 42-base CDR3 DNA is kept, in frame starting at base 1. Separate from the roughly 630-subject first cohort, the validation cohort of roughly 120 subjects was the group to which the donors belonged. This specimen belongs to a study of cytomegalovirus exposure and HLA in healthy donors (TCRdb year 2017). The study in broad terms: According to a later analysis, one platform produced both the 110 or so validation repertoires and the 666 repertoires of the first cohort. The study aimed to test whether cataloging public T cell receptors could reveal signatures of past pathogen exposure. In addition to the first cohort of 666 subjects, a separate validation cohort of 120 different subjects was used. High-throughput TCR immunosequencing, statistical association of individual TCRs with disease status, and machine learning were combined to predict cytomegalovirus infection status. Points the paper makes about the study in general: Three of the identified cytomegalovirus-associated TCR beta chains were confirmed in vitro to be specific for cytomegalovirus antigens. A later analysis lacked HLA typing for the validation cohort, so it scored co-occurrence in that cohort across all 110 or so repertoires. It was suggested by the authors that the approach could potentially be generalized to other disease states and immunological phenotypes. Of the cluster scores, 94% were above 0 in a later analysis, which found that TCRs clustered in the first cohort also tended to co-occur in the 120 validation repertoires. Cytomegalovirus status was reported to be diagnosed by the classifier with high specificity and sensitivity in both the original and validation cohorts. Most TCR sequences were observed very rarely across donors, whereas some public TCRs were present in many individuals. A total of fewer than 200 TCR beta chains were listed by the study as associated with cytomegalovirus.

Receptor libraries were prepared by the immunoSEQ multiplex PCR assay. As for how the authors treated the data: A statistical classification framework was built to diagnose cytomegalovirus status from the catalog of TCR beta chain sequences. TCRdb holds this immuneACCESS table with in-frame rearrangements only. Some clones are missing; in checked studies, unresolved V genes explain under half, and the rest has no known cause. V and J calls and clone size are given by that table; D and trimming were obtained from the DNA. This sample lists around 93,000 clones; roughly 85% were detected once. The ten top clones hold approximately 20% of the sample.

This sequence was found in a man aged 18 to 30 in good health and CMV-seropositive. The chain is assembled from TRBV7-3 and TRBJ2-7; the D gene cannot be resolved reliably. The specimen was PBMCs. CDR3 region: CASSPSGDRDEQYF. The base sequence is TGTGCCAGCAGCCCTTCAGGTGATCGTGACGAGCAGTACTTC.